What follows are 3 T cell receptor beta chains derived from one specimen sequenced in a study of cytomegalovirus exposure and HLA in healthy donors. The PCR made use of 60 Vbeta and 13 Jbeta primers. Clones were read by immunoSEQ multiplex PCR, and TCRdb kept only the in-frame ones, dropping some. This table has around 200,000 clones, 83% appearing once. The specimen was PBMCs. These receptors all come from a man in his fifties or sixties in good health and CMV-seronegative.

The CDR3 here is CASSPSREKLFF. CDR3 DNA: TGTGCCAGCTCACCATCTAGAGAAAAACTGTTTTTT. The genes are TRBV18 and TRBJ1-4, with D uncertain. Trimming pared 2 bases from V and 8 bases from J, leaving 6 bases between. The CDR3 runs to 12 residues. CDR1 and CDR2 from the germline V gene are KGHSH and LQKENI.

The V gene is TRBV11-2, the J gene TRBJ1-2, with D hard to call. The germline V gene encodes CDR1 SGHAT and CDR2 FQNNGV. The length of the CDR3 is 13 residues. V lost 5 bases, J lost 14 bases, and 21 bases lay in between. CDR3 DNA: TGTGCCAGCAGCGCTAGATCGCAGGTCGGAGGAACCTTC. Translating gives CASSARSQVGGTF.

CDR3 loop: CASSLGLDPYEQYF. The CDR3 DNA is TGTGCCAGCAGCTTGGGACTAGACCCCTACGAGCAGTACTTC. V usage is TRBV2 and J usage is TRBJ2-7, with TRBD2 matching over 8 bases. CDR1 is SNHLY, CDR2 FYNNEI, per germline. With 6 bases clipped from V and 2 bases from J, the junction kept 6 bases outside the gene matches. This CDR3 region has 14 residues. Combining the CDR3 with reference TRBV2 and TRBJ2-7 gives the whole variable domain EPEVTQTPSHQVTQMGQEVILRCVPISNHLYFYWYRQILGQKVEFLVSFYNNEISEKSEIFDDQFSVERPDGSNFTLKIRSTKLEDSAMYFCASSLGLDPYEQYFGPGTRLTVT.